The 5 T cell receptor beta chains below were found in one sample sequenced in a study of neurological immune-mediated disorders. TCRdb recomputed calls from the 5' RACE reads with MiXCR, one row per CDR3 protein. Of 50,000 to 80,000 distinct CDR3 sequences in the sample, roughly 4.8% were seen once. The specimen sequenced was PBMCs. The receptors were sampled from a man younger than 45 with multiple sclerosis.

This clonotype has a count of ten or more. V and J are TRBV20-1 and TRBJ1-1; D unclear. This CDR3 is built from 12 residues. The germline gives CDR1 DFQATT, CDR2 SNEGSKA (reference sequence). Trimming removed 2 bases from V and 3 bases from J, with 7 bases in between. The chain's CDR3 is CSARSGDTEAFF. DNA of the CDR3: TGCAGTGCTAGAAGTGGGGACACTGAAGCTTTCTTT.

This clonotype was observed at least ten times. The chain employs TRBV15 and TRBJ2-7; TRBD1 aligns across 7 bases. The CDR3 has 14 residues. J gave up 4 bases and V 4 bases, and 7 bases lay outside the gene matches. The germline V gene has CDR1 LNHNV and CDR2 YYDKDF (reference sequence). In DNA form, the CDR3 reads TGTGCCACCAGCACGGGACAGCAGGTATACGAGCAGTACGTC. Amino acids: CATSTGQQVYEQYV.

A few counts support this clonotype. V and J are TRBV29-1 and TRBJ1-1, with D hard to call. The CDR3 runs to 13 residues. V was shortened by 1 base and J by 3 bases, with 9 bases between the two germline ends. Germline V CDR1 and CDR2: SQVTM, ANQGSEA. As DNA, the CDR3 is TGCAGCGTTGAAGGCTTGGCAGACACTGAAGCTTTCTTT. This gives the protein CSVEGLADTEAFF.

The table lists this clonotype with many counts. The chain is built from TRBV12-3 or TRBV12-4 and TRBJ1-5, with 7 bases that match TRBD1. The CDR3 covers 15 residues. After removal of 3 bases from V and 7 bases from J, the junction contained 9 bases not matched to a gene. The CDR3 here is CASSFRLNRGQPQHF. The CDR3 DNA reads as TGTGCCAGCAGTTTCCGCCTTAACAGGGGCCAGCCCCAGCATTTT.

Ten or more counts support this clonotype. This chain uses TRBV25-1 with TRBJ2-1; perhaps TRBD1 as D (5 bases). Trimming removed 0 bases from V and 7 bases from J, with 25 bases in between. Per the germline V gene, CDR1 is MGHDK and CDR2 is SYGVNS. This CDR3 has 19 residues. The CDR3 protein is CASSEYWPVSTVGENEQFF. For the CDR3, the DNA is TGTGCCAGCAGTGAATATTGGCCAGTCTCGACAGTGGGTGAGAATGAGCAGTTCTTC.